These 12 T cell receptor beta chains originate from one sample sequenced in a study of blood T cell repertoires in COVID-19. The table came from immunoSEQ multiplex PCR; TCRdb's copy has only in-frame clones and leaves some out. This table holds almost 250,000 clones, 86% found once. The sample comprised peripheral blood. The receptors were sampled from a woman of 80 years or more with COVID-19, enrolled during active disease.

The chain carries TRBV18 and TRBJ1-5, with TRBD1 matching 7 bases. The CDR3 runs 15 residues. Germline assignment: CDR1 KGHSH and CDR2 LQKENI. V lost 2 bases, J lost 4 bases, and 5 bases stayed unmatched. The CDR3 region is CASSPSNRGNQPQHF. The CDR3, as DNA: TGTGCCAGCTCACCATCTAACAGGGGAAATCAGCCCCAGCATTTT.

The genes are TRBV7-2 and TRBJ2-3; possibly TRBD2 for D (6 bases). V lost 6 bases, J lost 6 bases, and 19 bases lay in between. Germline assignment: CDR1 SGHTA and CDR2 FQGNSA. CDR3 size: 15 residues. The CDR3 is CASREGIYRGDTQYF. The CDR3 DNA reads TGTGCCAGCAGAGAGGGGATTTACCGGGGGGATACGCAGTATTTT.

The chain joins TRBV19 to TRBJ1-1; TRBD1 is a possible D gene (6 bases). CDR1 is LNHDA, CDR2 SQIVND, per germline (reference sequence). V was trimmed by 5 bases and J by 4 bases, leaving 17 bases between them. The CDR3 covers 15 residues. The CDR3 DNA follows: TGTGCCAGTAGTTCCCACAGGGCAGCTAGCACTGAAGCTTTCTTT. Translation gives CASSSHRAASTEAFF.

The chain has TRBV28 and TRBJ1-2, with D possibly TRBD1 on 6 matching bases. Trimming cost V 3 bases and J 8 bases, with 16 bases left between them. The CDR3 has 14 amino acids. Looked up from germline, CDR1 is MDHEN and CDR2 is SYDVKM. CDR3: CASSFNRVSWGYTF. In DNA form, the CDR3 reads TGTGCCAGCAGTTTCAACAGGGTGAGCTGGGGCTACACCTTC.

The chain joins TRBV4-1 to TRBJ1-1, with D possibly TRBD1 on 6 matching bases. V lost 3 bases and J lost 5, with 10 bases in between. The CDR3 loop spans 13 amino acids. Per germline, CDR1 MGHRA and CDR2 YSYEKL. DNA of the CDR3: TGCGCCAGCAGCCATAACAGGGAAACTGAAGCTTTCTTT. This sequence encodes CASSHNRETEAFF.

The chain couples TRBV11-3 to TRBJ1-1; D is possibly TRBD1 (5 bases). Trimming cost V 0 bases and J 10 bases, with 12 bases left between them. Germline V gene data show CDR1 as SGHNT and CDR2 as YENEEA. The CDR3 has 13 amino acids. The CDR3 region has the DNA TGTGCCAGCAGCTTAGATCCCAGGGCCGTAGCTTTCTTT. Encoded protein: CASSLDPRAVAFF.

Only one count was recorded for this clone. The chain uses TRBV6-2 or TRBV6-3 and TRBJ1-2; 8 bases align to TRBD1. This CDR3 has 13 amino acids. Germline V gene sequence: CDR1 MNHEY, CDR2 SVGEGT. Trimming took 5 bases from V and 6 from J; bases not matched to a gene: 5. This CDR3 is CASSPTGENGYTF. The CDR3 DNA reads TGTGCCAGCAGTCCGACAGGGGAGAATGGCTACACCTTC.

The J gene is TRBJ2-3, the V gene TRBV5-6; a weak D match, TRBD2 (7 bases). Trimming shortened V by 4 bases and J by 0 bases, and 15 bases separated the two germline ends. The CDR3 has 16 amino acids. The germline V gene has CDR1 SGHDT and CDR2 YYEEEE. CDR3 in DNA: TGTGCCAGCAGCCCTATGGGGGGGGCTAGCACAGATACGCAGTATTTT. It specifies CASSPMGGASTDTQYF.

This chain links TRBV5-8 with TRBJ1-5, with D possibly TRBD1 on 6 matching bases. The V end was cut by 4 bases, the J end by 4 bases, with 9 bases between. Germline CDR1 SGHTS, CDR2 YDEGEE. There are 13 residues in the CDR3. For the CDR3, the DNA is TGTGCCAGCAGCCTAGGACAGAATCAGCCCCAGCATTTT. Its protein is CASSLGQNQPQHF. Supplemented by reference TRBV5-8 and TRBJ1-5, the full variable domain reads EAGVTQSPTHLIKTRGQQATLRCSPISGHTSVYWYQQALGLGLQFLLWYDEGEERNRGNFPPRFSGRQFPNYSSELNVNALELEDSALYLCASSLGQNQPQHFGDGTRLSIL.

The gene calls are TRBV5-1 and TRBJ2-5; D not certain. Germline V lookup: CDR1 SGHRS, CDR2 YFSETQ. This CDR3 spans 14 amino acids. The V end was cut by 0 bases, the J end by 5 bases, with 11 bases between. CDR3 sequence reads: CASSLGQVAETQYF. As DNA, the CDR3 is TGCGCCAGCAGCTTGGGGCAGGTGGCGGAGACCCAGTACTTC.

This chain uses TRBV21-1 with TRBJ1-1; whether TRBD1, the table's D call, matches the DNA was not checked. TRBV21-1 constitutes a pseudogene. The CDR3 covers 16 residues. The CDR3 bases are TGTGCCATCAAAAAACCCAACAGACAGTTTAACACTGAAGCTTTCTTT. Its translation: CAIKKPNRQFNTEAFF.

CDR3 amino acids: CATATRGIGTEAFF. CDR3 nucleotide sequence: TGTGCCACCGCCACGCGGGGGATAGGGACTGAAGCTTTCTTT. J is TRBJ1-1 and V is TRBV19, with D maybe TRBD1 (5 bases). Germline CDR1 is LNHDA and CDR2 is SQIVND (reference sequence). V lost 10 bases, J lost 5 bases, and 20 bases lay in between. This CDR3 comprises 14 residues.